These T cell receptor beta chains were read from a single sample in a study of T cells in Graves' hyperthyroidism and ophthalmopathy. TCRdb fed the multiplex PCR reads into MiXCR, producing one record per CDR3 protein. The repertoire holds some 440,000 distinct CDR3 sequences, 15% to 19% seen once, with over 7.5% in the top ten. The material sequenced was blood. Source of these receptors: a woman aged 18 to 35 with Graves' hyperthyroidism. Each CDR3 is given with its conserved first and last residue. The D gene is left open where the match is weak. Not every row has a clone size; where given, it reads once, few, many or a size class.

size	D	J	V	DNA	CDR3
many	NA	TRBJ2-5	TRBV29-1	TGCAGCGTTGAAGATCCCCCTGGTAACGGACCCGCGGCTACCCAGTACTTC	CSVEDPPGNGPAATQYF
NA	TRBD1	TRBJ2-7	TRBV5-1	TGCGCCAGCAGCTTGGGGGTGCAGGGGGAACTCTACGAGCAGTACTTC	CASSLGVQGELYEQYF
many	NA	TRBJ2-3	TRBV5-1	TGCGCCAGCAGCTTGGGGGGCGGAGTGGATACGCAGTATTTT	CASSLGGGVDTQYF
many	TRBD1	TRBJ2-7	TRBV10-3	TGTGCCATCAGTGGAGGACAGGGAGCCGCAGAGCAGTACTTC	CAISGGQGAAEQYF
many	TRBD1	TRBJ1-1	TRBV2	TGTGCCAGCACCCGGGACAGTAACACTGAAGCTTTCTTT	CASTRDSNTEAFF
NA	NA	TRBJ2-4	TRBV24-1	TGTGCCACCAGTGATGCGGGGGCCAAAAACATTCAGTACTTC	CATSDAGAKNIQYF
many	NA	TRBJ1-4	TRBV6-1	TGTGCCAGCAGTCACCCGGTACAGGGATTGGGTAATGAAAAACTGTTTTTT	CASSHPVQGLGNEKLFF
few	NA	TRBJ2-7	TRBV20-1	TGCAGTGCCAGAAGGTTTGGCAGAGGATATGACGGGCAGTACTTC	CSARRFGRGYDGQYF
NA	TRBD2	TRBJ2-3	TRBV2	TGTGCCAGCAGTAGCCGGGAGGCAGATACGCAGTATTTT	CASSSREADTQYF
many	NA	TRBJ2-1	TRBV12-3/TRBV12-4	TGTGCCAGCAGTTTGGGTTATGGGGTTGAGCAGTTCTTC	CASSLGYGVEQFF
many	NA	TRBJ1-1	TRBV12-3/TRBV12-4	TGTGCCAGCAGTTTAGGGGAGGGCAGGGAGTCCACTGAAGCTTTCTTT	CASSLGEGRESTEAFF
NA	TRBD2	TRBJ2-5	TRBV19	TGTGCCAGTAGTAGTCTTACTAGCGGAGGTTACGAGACCCAGTACTTC	CASSSLTSGGYETQYF
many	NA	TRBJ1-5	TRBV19	TGTGCCAGTATCACCCGGGGAGGAAGCCAGCCCCAGCATTTT	CASITRGGSQPQHF
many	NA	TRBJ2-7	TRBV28	TGTGCCAGCAGTTTATGGGGGCAGGACAGCTCCTACGAGCAGTACTTC	CASSLWGQDSSYEQYF
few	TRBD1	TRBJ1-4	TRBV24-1	TGTGCCACCAGTGGGGGGACAGGGGACGAAAAACTGTTTTTT	CATSGGTGDEKLFF
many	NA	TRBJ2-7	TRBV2	TGTGCCAGCAGTCCCTTTACGGAGCAGTACTTC	CASSPFTEQYF
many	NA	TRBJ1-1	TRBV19	TGTGCCAGTAGTATATCAGGGAATCGAGGAACTGAAGCTTTCTTT	CASSISGNRGTEAFF
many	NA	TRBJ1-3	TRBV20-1	TGCAGTGCTAGAGCAGGGCAAGCTAACTCTGGAAACACCATATATTTT	CSARAGQANSGNTIYF
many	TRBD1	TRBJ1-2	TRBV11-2	TGTGCCAGCAGCTTGGACACAGGGGGTCGGTATGGCTACACCTTC	CASSLDTGGRYGYTF
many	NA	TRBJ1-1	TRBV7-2	TGTGCCAGCAGCCCCCCACGGAGTTGGAACACTGAAGCTTTCTTT	CASSPPRSWNTEAFF
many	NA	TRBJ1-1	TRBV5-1	TGCGCCAGCAGCTTGGAAGAGAACACTGAAGCTTTCTTT	CASSLEENTEAFF
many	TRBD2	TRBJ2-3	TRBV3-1	TGTGCCAGCAGCCTAACTAGCGGGGGGGAGAATCCAGATACGCAGTATTTT	CASSLTSGGENPDTQYF
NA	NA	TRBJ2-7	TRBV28	TGTGCCAGCAGGGGTTGGACCGCCGAGCAGTACTTC	CASRGWTAEQYF
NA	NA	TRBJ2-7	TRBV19	TGTGCCAGTAGTATAGGTCGGTCCTACGAGCAGTACTTC	CASSIGRSYEQYF
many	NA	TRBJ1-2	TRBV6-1	TGTGCCAGCAGTGAAGAGTCAGGGGCGAGCTATGGCTACACCTTC	CASSEESGASYGYTF
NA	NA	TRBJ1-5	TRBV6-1	TGTGCCAGCAGTGAAGAGTGGAATACCGATCAGCCCCAGCATTTT	CASSEEWNTDQPQHF
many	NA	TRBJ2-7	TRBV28	TGTGCCAGCAGTGAGAGGACCCCCTACGAGCAGTACTTC	CASSERTPYEQYF